The 18 T cell receptor beta chains below come from one sample, sequenced in a study of spatial heterogeneity in lung cancer (dated 2019 in TCRdb). What the time point label conveys for this sample: sample taken at primary tumor resection. For TCR sequencing, whole RNA was extracted from tumor and nontumor lung tissue, or from cryopreserved PBMC samples, and no cell sorting was done. Libraries came from 5' RACE. Sequencing instrument: NextSeq 500. The public reads were reanalyzed by TCRdb: fastp trimming at Q25, MiXCR alignment, in-frame beta chains only. CDR3 protein sequences are deduplicated, and each keeps its most common genes and DNA. A total of about 38,000 distinct CDR3 sequences appear in this sample, roughly 5.5% of them only once. The leading ten clones occupy about a quarter of the sample. The sequenced sample was PBMCs, obtained at surgery. The receptors were gathered from a female donor with early-stage non-small cell lung cancer.

The chain couples TRBV28 to TRBJ2-7; 7 bases fit TRBD1. The V gene's germline CDR1 is MDHEN and CDR2 SYDVKM. V trimming: 3 bases; J trimming: 0 bases; junction bases outside the gene matches: 5. This CDR3 spans 15 amino acids. CDR3 residues: CASSFPGQSSYEQYF. CDR3 bases: TGTGCCAGCAGTTTTCCGGGACAGAGCTCCTACGAGCAGTACTTC. Full variable domain (remainder filled in from reference TRBV28 and TRBJ2-7): DVKVTQSSRYLVKRTGEKVFLECVQDMDHENMFWYRQDPGLGLRLIYFSYDVKMKEKGDIPEGYSVSREKKERFSLILESASTNQTSMYLCASSFPGQSSYEQYFGPGTRLTVT.

This clonotype occurred many times. This chain links TRBV2 with TRBJ2-4; either TRBD1 or TRBD2 may supply D (5 bases each). Trimming cost V 3 bases and J 9 bases, with 12 bases left between them. The CDR3 length is 13 residues. Germline loops: CDR1 SNHLY, CDR2 FYNNEI. CDR3 loop: CASSDPQGVIQYF. Here the CDR3 DNA reads TGTGCCAGCAGTGATCCCCAGGGAGTCATTCAGTACTTC.

This clonotype was seen ten or more times. The rearrangement uses TRBV27 and TRBJ1-4; no clear D. Trimming stripped 0 bases from V and 0 bases from J, with 11 bases between. Per the germline V gene, CDR1 is MNHEY and CDR2 is SMNVEV (reference sequence). This CDR3 contains 17 residues. This chain's CDR3 is CASSLSLHTATNEKLFF. The CDR3 nucleotides read TGTGCCAGCAGTTTATCCCTTCACACTGCAACTAATGAAAAACTGTTTTTT.

This clonotype was detected many times. The chain has TRBV11-2 and TRBJ1-5; 7 bases map to TRBD1. CDR3 size: 14 residues. The germline gives CDR1 SGHAT, CDR2 FQNNGV. After removal of 0 bases from V and 6 bases from J, the junction contained 2 bases not matched to a gene. The CDR3 spells CASSLDSGGQPQHF. The CDR3 nucleotides are TGTGCCAGCAGCTTAGATTCAGGGGGTCAGCCCCAGCATTTT.

In its sample, this clonotype was seen once. A much larger clone differs from this one at a single base, so this may be a read error. The rearrangement uses TRBV5-1 and TRBJ2-3; tentatively, D is TRBD1 (5 bases). The J call may be faulty, since TRBJ1-5 better matches the DNA end. Germline V gene lookup returns CDR1 SGHRS and CDR2 YFSETQ. This CDR3 region has 15 residues. The CDR3 sequence: CASSPSGLAGYTQHF. CDR3 nucleotide sequence: TGCGCCAGCAGCCCCTCGGGACTAGCGGGGTATACGCAGCATTTT.

About this clonotype itself: The junction does not match germline at one end; this may be a read error. The gene calls are TRBV11-2 and TRBJ2-3; D remains ambiguous. In germline, CDR1 is SGHAT, CDR2 FQNNGV. The CDR3 spans 15 residues. CDR3: CTSSPRASSTDTQYF. Here the CDR3 DNA reads TGTACCAGCAGCCCTAGGGCATCTAGCACAGATACGCAGTATTTT.

This clonotype came up many times. The chain couples TRBV4-2 to TRBJ2-3, with 10 bases that match TRBD2. The trim removed 0 bases at V and 7 bases at J, leaving 7 bases unmatched. Germline V gene data show CDR1 as LGHNA and CDR2 as YNFKEQ. The CDR3 runs to 16 residues. CDR3: CASSQDIASGGYTQYF. The CDR3 bases are TGTGCCAGCAGCCAAGATATAGCTAGCGGGGGATATACGCAGTATTTT.

This clonotype was detected a few times. CDR3 coding DNA: TGTGCCAGCAGTTACAAAGGGAATCAGCCCCAGCATTTT. This codes for CASSYKGNQPQHF. The chain combines TRBV6-5 with TRBJ1-5; the D is unclear. Trimming removed 2 bases at V and 4 bases at J, with 6 bases between. Germline-derived CDR1 and CDR2 are MNHEY and SVGAGI. The CDR3 contains 13 residues.

This clonotype occurred many times. The chain links TRBV10-3 to TRBJ1-6; the D gene is possibly TRBD1 (6 bases). V lost 8 bases to trimming and J lost 10 bases, with 15 bases between them. The CDR3 extends over 13 amino acids. The germline CDR1 and CDR2 sequences are ENHRY and SYGVKD. The CDR3 region is CAIAKGGESPLHF. The CDR3 nucleotides are TGTGCCATCGCTAAGGGGGGCGAATCACCCCTCCACTTT.

This clonotype was detected many times. V and J are TRBV4-3 and TRBJ2-3, with D tentatively TRBD2 (6 bases). The CDR3 runs 17 residues. V was shortened by 0 bases and J by 6 bases, with 19 bases between the two germline ends. The V gene's germline CDR1 is LGHNA and CDR2 YSLEER. The CDR3, as DNA: TGCGCCAGCAGCCAAGAAGGGTTAAGGGAGGTCGCGGATACGCAGTATTTT. Protein product: CASSQEGLREVADTQYF.

This clonotype was seen repeatedly, ten times or more. The rearrangement joins TRBV20-1 to TRBJ2-3; 7 bases map to TRBD1. Looked up from germline, CDR1 is DFQATT and CDR2 is SNEGSKA (reference sequence). This CDR3 is built from 15 residues. V lost 3 bases and J lost 4; bases outside the gene matches: 10. CDR3 DNA sequence: TGCAGTGCTAGTTCCGGGCAGGGGGTTGCAGATACGCAGTATTTT. This encodes CSASSGQGVADTQYF.

This clonotype was detected a few times. The J gene is TRBJ1-6, the V gene TRBV12-3 or TRBV12-4; D is unclear. The CDR3 length is 14 residues. V lost 10 bases to trimming and J lost 4 bases, with 14 bases between them. The CDR3 DNA sequence: TGTGCCACCCGCGGGCAGAGTTATAATTCACCCCTCCACTTT. This translates into CATRGQSYNSPLHF.

This chain links TRBV7-9 with TRBJ2-2; D is undetermined. The CDR3 consists of 15 residues. The V gene's germline CDR1 is SEHNR and CDR2 FQNEAQ (reference sequence). V was trimmed by 4 bases and J by 2 bases, leaving 11 bases between them. The CDR3 nucleotides read TGTGCCAGCAGCTGGCGTAGTTCCAACACCGGGGAGCTGTTTTTT. Its protein is CASSWRSSNTGELFF.

The chain recombines TRBV7-9 with TRBJ2-1; TRBD1 agrees at 9 bases. Trimming took 1 base from V and 4 from J; bases not matched to a gene: 11. Germline assignment: CDR1 SEHNR and CDR2 FQNEAQ (reference sequence). There are 18 residues in the CDR3. In DNA form, the CDR3 reads TGTGCCAGCAGCTTAGGGGCCTTCGGACAGGGGAGATACAATGAGCAGTTCTTC. This sequence encodes CASSLGAFGQGRYNEQFF.

The chain uses TRBV4-2 and TRBJ2-6, with TRBD2 identical over 10 bases. CDR1 and CDR2 (germline): LGHNA, YNFKEQ. The CDR3 is 20 residues long. V was pared by 0 bases and J by 0 bases, with 8 bases of the junction left unmatched. DNA of the CDR3: TGTGCCAGCAGCCAAGATCGGGAGCTAGCGGGGGCCTCTGGGGCCAACGTCCTGACTTTC. Protein product: CASSQDRELAGASGANVLTF.

This clonotype was detected many times. This sequence joins TRBV29-1 and TRBJ1-2; D ambiguous. Per germline, CDR1 SQVTM and CDR2 ANQGSEA. Trimming pared 7 bases from V and 1 base from J, leaving 19 bases between. The CDR3 contains 15 residues. CDR3 nucleotide sequence: TGCAGCGCCAAGGCGGGTCTGAGGTTTAACTATGGCTACACCTTC. Translation gives CSAKAGLRFNYGYTF.

At least ten counts were recorded for this clonotype. This sequence joins TRBV9 and TRBJ2-6; D may be TRBD1 or TRBD2 (6 bases each). V was shortened by 6 bases and J by 4 bases, with 29 bases between the two germline ends. Germline V gene sequence: CDR1 SGDLS, CDR2 YYNGEE. This CDR3 has 20 amino acids. Here the CDR3 DNA reads TGTGCCAGCACCCTTTTCGACAGGACTACTAAGATGCTGGGGGCCAACGTCCTGACTTTC. This codes for CASTLFDRTTKMLGANVLTF. The entire variable domain, with the rest obtained from reference TRBV9 and TRBJ2-6, is as follows: DSGVTQTPKHLITATGQRVTLRCSPRSGDLSVYWYQQSLDQGLQFLIQYYNGEERAKGNILERFSAQQFPDLHSELNLSSLELGDSALYFCASTLFDRTTKMLGANVLTFGAGSRLTVL.

This clonotype was recorded at least ten times. The chain carries TRBV28 and TRBJ2-1; the D call may be TRBD1 or TRBD2 (5 bases each). V lost 5 bases and J lost 4, with 21 bases in between. The CDR3 runs 17 residues. The germline CDR1 and CDR2 sequences are MDHEN and SYDVKM. The CDR3 protein is CASSPRGFRVDYNEQFF. CDR3 coding DNA: TGTGCCAGCAGTCCTCGAGGGTTCAGGGTGGATTACAATGAGCAGTTCTTC. Full variable domain (remainder filled in from reference TRBV28 and TRBJ2-1): DVKVTQSSRYLVKRTGEKVFLECVQDMDHENMFWYRQDPGLGLRLIYFSYDVKMKEKGDIPEGYSVSREKKERFSLILESASTNQTSMYLCASSPRGFRVDYNEQFFGPGTRLTVL.